Included here is one T cell receptor (beta chain) sequence, with context. Its specificity is unknown. The data stem from a study of long-term antiretroviral therapy in people with HIV. Whole-study findings and limits: Increased diversity was seen after ART, yet it remained lower than in transplant donor controls. Repertoire composition at all time points was dominated by clones that had expanded before ART.

Run at survey level, the immunoSEQ assay was version v3.0. Profiled with immunoSEQ multiplex PCR; TCRdb holds only in-frame clones, not every one. The data contain 13,000 to 15,000 clones, roughly three quarters of them seen just once; the ten biggest clones take up about 27%. This CDR3 is 15 amino acids long. Germline V gene sequence: CDR1 MNHNY, CDR2 SVGAGI (reference sequence). The V end was cut by 6 bases, the J end by 0 bases, with 14 bases between. V and J are TRBV6-6 and TRBJ2-5; D gene uncertain. The starting material was unsorted PBMCs, obtained 3.1 years after starting antiretroviral therapy. This sequence was found in a man aged 40-55 years with HIV. The CDR3 bases are TGTGCCAGCAGCCGATCGGACGGTTACCAAGAGACCCAGTACTTC. Amino acid sequence: CASSRSDGYQETQYF.